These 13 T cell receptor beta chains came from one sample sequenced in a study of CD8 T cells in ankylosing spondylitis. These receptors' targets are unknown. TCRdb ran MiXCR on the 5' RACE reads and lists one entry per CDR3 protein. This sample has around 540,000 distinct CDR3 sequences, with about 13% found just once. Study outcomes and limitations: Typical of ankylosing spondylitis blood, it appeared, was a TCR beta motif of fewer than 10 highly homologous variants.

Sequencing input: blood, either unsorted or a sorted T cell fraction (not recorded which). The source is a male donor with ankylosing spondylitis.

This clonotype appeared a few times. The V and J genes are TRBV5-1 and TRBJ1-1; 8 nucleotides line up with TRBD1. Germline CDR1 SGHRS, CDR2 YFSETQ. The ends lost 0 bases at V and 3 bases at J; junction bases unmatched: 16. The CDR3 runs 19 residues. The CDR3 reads CASSLDLGWTGIGDTEAFF. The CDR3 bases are TGCGCCAGCAGCTTGGATTTGGGTTGGACAGGGATCGGGGACACTGAAGCTTTCTTT.

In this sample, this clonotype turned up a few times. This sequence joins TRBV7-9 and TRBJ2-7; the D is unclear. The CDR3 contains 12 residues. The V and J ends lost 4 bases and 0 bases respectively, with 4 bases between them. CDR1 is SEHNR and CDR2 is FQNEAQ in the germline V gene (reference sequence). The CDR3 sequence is CASSYDSYEQYV. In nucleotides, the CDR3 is TGTGCCAGCAGCTACGACTCCTACGAGCAGTACGTC.

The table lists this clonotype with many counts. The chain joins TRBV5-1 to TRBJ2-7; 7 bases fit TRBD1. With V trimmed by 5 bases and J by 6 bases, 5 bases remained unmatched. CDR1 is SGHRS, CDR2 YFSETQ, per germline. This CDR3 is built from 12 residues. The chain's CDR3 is CASSSGGAEQYF. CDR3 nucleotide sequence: TGCGCCAGCAGTTCAGGGGGAGCCGAGCAGTACTTC.

CDR3: CASSQGLRDQLKNIQYF. CDR3 coding DNA: TGTGCCAGCAGCCAAGGTCTCCGGGACCAACTCAAAAACATTCAGTACTTC. This rearrangement joins TRBV3-1 to TRBJ2-4, with D perhaps given as TRBD1 or TRBD2 (5 bases each). The CDR3 has 17 residues. Germline CDR1 and CDR2: LGHDT and YNNKEL (reference sequence). V was cut by 1 base and J by 3 bases, with 16 bases left in between.

The CDR3 coding sequence is TGCGCCAGCCGGGACAGGGCCAACAATGAGCAGTTCTTC. It yields the protein CASRDRANNEQFF. The chain joins TRBV5-1 to TRBJ2-1; 9 bases are a match to TRBD1. CDR3 length: 13 amino acids. Germline lookup yields CDR1 SGHRS and CDR2 YFSETQ. V dropped 7 bases and J dropped 5; count of bases not matched to a gene: 4.

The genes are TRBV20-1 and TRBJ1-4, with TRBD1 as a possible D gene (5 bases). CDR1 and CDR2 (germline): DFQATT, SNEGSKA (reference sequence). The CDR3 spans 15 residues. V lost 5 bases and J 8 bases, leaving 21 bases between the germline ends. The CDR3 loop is CSAGFRGRAAEKLFF. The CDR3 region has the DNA TGCAGTGCTGGGTTCCGGGGCAGGGCCGCCGAAAAACTGTTTTTT.

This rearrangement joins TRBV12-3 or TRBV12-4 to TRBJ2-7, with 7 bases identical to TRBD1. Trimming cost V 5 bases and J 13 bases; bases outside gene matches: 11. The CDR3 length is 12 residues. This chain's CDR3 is CASSKQTGLSYF. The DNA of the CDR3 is TGTGCCAGCAGTAAACAGACAGGGCTTTCCTACTTC.

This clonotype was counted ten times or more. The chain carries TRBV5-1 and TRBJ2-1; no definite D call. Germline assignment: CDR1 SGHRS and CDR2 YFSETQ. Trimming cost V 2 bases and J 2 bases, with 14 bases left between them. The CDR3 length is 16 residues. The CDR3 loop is CASSFSTLGTYNEQFF. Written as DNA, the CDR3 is TGCGCCAGCAGCTTCTCAACGCTAGGGACCTACAATGAGCAGTTCTTC.

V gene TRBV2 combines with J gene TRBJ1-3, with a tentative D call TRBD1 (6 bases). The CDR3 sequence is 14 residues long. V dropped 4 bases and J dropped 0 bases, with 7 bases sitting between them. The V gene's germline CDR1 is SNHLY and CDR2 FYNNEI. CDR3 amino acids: CASSVDSSGNTIYF. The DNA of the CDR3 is TGTGCCAGCAGTGTGGACAGCTCTGGAAACACCATATATTTT.

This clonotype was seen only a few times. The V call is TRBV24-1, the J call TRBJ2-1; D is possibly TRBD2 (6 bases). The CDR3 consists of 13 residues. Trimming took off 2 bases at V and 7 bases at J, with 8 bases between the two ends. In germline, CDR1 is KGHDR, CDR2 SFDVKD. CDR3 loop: CATSDSGGNEQFF. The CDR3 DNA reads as TGTGCCACCAGTGATTCTGGAGGGAATGAGCAGTTCTTC.

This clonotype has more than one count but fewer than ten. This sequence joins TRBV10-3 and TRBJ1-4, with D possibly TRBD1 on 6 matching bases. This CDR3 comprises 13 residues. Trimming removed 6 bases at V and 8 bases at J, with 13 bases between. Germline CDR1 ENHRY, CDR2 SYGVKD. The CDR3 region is CAIRGGLGEKLFF. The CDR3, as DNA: TGTGCCATCAGAGGGGGATTGGGGGAAAAACTGTTTTTT.

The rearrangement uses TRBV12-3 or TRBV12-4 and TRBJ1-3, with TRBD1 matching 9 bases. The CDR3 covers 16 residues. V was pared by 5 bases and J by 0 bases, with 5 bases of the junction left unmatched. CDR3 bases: TGTGCCAGCAGTCCCGGGACAGGGCTCTCTGGAAACACCATATATTTT. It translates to CASSPGTGLSGNTIYF.

The CDR3 coding sequence is TGTGCCAGCAGTTTGGGTGAATTCTCCTACAATGAGCAGTTCTTC. It translates to CASSLGEFSYNEQFF. The chain uses TRBV12-3 or TRBV12-4 and TRBJ2-1; D call uncertain. This CDR3 spans 15 amino acids. V gave up 3 bases and J gave up 0 bases, with 9 bases separating them.